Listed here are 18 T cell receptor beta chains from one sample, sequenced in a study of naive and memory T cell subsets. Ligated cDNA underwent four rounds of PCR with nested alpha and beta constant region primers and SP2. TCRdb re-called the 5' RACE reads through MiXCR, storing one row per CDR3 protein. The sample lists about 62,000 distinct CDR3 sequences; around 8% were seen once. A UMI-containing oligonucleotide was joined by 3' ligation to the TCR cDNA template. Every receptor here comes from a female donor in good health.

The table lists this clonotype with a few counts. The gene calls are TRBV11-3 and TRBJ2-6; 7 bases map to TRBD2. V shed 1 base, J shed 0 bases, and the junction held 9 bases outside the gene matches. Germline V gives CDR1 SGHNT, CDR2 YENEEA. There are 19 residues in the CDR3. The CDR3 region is CASSLAPGGPLSGANVLTF. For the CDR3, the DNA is TGTGCCAGCAGCTTAGCCCCGGGGGGTCCACTCTCTGGGGCCAACGTCCTGACTTTC.

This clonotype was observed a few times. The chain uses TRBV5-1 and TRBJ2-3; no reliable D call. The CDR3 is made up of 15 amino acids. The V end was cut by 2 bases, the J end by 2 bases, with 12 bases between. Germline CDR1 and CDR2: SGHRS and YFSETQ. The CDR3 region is CASSFDFSSTDTQYF. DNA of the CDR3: TGCGCCAGCAGCTTTGACTTTTCCTCCACAGATACGCAGTATTTT.

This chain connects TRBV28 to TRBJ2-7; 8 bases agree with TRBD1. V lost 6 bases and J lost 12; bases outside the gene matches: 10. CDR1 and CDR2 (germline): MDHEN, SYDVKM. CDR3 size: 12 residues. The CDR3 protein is CASRVGTGMMYF. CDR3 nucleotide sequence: TGTGCCAGCAGAGTAGGGACAGGCATGATGTACTTC.

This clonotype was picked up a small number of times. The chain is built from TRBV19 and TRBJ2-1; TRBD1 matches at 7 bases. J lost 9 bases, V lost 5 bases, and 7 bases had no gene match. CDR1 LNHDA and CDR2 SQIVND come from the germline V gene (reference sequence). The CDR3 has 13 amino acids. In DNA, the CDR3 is TGTGCCAGTAGTCAACAGGGGAACGGTGAGCAGTTCTTC. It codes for CASSQQGNGEQFF.

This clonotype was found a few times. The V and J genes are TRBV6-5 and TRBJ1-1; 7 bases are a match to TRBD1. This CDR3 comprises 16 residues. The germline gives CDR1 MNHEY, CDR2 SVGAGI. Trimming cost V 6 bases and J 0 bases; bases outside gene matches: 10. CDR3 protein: CASSLQGGLMNTEAFF. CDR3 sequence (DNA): TGTGCCAGCAGCCTTCAAGGGGGCCTTATGAACACTGAAGCTTTCTTT.

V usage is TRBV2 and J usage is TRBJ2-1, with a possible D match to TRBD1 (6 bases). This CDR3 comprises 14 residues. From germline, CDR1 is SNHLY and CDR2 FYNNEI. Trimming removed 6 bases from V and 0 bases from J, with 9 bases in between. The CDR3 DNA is TGTGCCAGCAGGGTACAGGGCTCCTACAATGAGCAGTTCTTC. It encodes CASRVQGSYNEQFF.

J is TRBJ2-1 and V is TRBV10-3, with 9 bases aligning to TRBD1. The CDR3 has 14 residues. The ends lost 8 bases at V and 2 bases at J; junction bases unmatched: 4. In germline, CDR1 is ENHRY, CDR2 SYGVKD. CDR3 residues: CAILDRGAYNEQFF. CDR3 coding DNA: TGTGCCATCCTGGACAGGGGTGCCTACAATGAGCAGTTCTTC.

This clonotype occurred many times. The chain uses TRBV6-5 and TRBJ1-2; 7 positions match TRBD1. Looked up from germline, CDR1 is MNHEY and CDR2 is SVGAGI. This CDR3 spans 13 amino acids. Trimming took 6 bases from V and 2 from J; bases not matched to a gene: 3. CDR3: CASRMDRNYGYTF. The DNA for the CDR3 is TGTGCCAGCAGAATGGACAGGAACTATGGCTACACCTTC.

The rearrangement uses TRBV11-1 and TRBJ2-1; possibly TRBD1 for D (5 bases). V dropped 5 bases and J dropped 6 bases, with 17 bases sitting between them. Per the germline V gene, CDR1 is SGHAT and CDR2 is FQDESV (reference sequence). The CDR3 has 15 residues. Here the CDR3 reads CASSLPVGVINEQFF. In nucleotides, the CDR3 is TGTGCCAGCAGCCTTCCGGTAGGGGTTATCAATGAGCAGTTCTTC.

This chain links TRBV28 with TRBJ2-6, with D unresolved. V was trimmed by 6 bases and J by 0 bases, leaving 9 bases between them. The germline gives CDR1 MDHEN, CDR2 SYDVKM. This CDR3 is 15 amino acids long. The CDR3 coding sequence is TGTGCCAGCAGCGCCAGTAGCTCTGGGGCCAACGTCCTGACTTTC. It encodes CASSASSSGANVLTF.

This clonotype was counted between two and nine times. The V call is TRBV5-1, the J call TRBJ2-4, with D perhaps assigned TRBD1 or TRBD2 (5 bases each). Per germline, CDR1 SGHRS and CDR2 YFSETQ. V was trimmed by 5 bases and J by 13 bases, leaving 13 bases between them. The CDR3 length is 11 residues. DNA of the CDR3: TGCGCCAGCAGGGACAACTCGGGGCAGTACTTC. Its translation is CASRDNSGQYF.

The CDR3 loop reads CASISGQGAWTEAFF. CDR3 DNA sequence: TGTGCCAGCATCTCAGGACAGGGGGCATGGACTGAAGCTTTCTTT. The chain employs TRBV12-3 or TRBV12-4 and TRBJ1-1; 11 nucleotides line up with TRBD1. J was trimmed by 5 bases and V by 7 bases; bases with no gene match: 9. The CDR3 has 15 amino acids.

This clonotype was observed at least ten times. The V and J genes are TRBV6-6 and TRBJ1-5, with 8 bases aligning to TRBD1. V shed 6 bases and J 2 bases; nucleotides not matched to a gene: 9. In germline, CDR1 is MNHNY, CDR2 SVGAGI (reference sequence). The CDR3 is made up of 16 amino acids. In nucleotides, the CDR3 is TGTGCCAGCAGGACGACAGGGGTAGGGGGCAATCAGCCCCAGCATTTT. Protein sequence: CASRTTGVGGNQPQHF.

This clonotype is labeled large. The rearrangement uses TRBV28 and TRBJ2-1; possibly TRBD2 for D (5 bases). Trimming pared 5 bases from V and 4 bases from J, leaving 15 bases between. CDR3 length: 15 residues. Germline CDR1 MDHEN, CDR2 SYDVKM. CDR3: CASSALAQHYNEQFF. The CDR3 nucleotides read TGTGCCAGCAGTGCCCTAGCCCAACATTACAATGAGCAGTTCTTC. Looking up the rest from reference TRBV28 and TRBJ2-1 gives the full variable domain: DVKVTQSSRYLVKRTGEKVFLECVQDMDHENMFWYRQDPGLGLRLIYFSYDVKMKEKGDIPEGYSVSREKKERFSLILESASTNQTSMYLCASSALAQHYNEQFFGPGTRLTVL.

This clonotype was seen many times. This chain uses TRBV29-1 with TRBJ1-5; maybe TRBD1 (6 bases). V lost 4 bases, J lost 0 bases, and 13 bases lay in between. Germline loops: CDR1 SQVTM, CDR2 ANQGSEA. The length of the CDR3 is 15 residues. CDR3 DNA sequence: TGCAGCGTTGTGTCAGGGGATAATAGCAATCAGCCCCAGCATTTT. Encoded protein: CSVVSGDNSNQPQHF.

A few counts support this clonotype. Here the CDR3 reads CSVARGGSSYEQYF. For the CDR3, the DNA is TGCAGCGTCGCAAGGGGGGGCAGCTCCTACGAGCAGTACTTC. The chain has TRBV29-1 and TRBJ2-7; D is perhaps TRBD2 (7 bases). The germline V gene encodes CDR1 SQVTM and CDR2 ANQGSEA. Deletions cut 6 bases from V and 0 bases from J, with 15 bases between. The CDR3 loop spans 14 amino acids.

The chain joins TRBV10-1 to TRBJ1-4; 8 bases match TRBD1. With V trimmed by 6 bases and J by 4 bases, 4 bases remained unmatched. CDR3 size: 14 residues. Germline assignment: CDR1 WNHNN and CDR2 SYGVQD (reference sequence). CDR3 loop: CASSTGGINEKLFF. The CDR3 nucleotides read TGCGCCAGCAGCACAGGGGGAATTAATGAAAAACTGTTTTTT.

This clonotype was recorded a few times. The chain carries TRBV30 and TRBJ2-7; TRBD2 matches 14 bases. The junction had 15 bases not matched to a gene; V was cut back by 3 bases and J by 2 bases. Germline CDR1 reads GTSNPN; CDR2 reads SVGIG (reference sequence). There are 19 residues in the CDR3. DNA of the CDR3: TGTGCCTGGAGCGGATATGGGACTAGCGGGGGATACACCCCCTACGAGCAGTACTTC. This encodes CAWSGYGTSGGYTPYEQYF.